The 5 T cell receptor beta chains below come from one sample, sequenced in a study of blood T cell repertoires in COVID-19. Clones were read by immunoSEQ multiplex PCR, and TCRdb kept only the in-frame ones, dropping some. The repertoire consists of more than 40,000 clones, with about 88% occurring once and the leading ten covering 3% to 3.5%. Sequencing input: PBMCs or T cells enriched from blood (not recorded which). These receptors originate from a woman aged 50 to 60 who had recovered from COVID-19.

V and J are TRBV19 and TRBJ2-1; D is possibly TRBD1 (6 bases). The CDR3 is made up of 16 amino acids. Trimming took off 0 bases at V and 7 bases at J, with 16 bases between the two ends. CDR1 LNHDA and CDR2 SQIVND come from the germline V gene (reference sequence). CDR3: CASSIDQGLGWNEQFF. The CDR3 nucleotides are TGTGCCAGTAGTATAGATCAGGGGTTGGGCTGGAATGAGCAGTTCTTC.

A few counts support this clone. J is TRBJ2-7 and V is TRBV28; 10 positions match TRBD1. Germline CDR1 and CDR2: MDHEN and SYDVKM. The CDR3 loop spans 14 amino acids. The V gene end was trimmed by 7 bases and the J gene end by 3 bases; junction bases not matched to a gene: 6. The DNA for the CDR3 is TGTGCCAGCAAGCGGGACAGGGGTGTCTACGAGCAGTACTTC. Its translation is CASKRDRGVYEQYF.

The J gene is TRBJ2-1, the V gene TRBV5-6, with TRBD2 matching over 13 bases. Germline CDR1 and CDR2: SGHDT and YYEEEE. The V gene end was trimmed by 0 bases and the J gene end by 9 bases; junction bases not matched to a gene: 15. The CDR3 has 19 amino acids. The CDR3 nucleotides read TGTGCCAGCAGCTTGGATTGGACTAGCGGGAGTATTGGTTTTAGTGAGCAGTTCTTC. Its translation is CASSLDWTSGSIGFSEQFF. Full variable domain (remainder filled in from reference TRBV5-6 and TRBJ2-1): DAGVTQSPTHLIKTRGQQVTLRCSPKSGHDTVSWYQQALGQGPQFIFQYYEEEERQRGNFPDRFSGHQFPNYSSELNVNALLLGDSALYLCASSLDWTSGSIGFSEQFFGPGTRLTVL.

This rearrangement joins TRBV19 to TRBJ2-1; TRBD2 might be the D (7 bases). Trimming removed 3 bases at V and 3 bases at J, with 15 bases between. The CDR3 runs to 16 residues. Germline V gene sequence: CDR1 LNHDA, CDR2 SQIVND (reference sequence). This CDR3 reads CASSISGGGHYNEQFF. As DNA, the CDR3 is TGTGCCAGTAGTATCTCGGGCGGGGGACACTACAATGAGCAGTTCTTC.

This clone has just one count. CDR3 nucleotides: TGTGCCAGCAGCTTGGCTGGTCGAGGGTCGGACACCGGGGAGCTGTTTTTT. This sequence encodes CASSLAGRGSDTGELFF. The V gene is TRBV5-4, the J gene TRBJ2-2; perhaps TRBD2 as D (5 bases). Germline V gene sequence: CDR1 SGHNT, CDR2 YYREEE (reference sequence). This CDR3 region has 17 residues. Trimming took off 0 bases at V and 3 bases at J, with 15 bases between the two ends.